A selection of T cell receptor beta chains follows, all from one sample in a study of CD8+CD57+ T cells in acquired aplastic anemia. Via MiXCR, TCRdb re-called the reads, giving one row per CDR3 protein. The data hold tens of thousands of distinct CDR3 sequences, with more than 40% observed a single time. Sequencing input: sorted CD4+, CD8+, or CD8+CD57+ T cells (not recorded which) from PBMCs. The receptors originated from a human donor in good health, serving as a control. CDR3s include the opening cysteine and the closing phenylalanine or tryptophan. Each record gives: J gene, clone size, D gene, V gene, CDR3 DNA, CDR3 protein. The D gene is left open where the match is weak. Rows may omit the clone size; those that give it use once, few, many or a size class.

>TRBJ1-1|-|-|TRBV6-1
TGTGCCAGCAGCGAGGACAGTCCAAACACTGAAGCTTTCTTT
CASSEDSPNTEAFF
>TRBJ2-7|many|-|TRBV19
TGTGCCAGTGCTACAGGGGAGGGTTACGAGCAGTACTTC
CASATGEGYEQYF
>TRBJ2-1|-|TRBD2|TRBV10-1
TGCGCCAGCAGTGAGTCGGGACTAGATGAGCAGTTCTTC
CASSESGLDEQFF
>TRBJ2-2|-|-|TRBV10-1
TGCGCCAGCAGCTTGGACCCGGGAAACACCGGGGAGCTGTTTTTT
CASSLDPGNTGELFF
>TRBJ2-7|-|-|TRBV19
TGTGCCAGTAGTCGGGACCCTACCTACGAGCAGTACTTC
CASSRDPTYEQYF
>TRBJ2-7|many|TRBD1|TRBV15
TGTGCCACCAGAAGACAGGGCGAGTCCGAGCAGTACTTC
CATRRQGESEQYF
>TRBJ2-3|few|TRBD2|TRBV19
TGTGCCAGTTCTGGCGGGAGAGTAAGCACAGATACGCAGTATTTT
CASSGGRVSTDTQYF
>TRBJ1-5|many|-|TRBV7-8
TGTGCCAGCAGCTTAGGTCGAGGGAGGCAGCCCCAGCATTTT
CASSLGRGRQPQHF
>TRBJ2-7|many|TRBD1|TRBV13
TGTGCCAGCAGCCCCGGGACAGCCTACGAGCAGTACTTC
CASSPGTAYEQYF
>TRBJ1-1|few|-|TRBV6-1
TGTGCCAGCGGTCAGGGCTTGGGGAACACTGAAGCTTTCTTT
CASGQGLGNTEAFF
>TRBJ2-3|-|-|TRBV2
TGTGCCAGCAGTTACAGGGTGGGGGATACGCAGTATTTT
CASSYRVGDTQYF
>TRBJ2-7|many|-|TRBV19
TGTGCCAGTAGTCATACTGGGGCCAGGGGAAGCGAGCAGTACTTC
CASSHTGARGSEQYF
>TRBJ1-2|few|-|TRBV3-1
TGTGCCAGCAGCCAAGAGGGACCAGAAGATGGCTACACCTTC
CASSQEGPEDGYTF
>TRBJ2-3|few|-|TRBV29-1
TGCAGCGCCAGGAAGGACACAGATACGCAGTATTTT
CSARKDTDTQYF
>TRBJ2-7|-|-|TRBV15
TGTGCCACCAGAGGGGAAAACTTAGAGCAGTACTTC
CATRGENLEQYF
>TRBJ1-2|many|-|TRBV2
TGTGCCAGCAGTGAAGCAGATGGACCGACTAACTATGGCTACACCTTC
CASSEADGPTNYGYTF